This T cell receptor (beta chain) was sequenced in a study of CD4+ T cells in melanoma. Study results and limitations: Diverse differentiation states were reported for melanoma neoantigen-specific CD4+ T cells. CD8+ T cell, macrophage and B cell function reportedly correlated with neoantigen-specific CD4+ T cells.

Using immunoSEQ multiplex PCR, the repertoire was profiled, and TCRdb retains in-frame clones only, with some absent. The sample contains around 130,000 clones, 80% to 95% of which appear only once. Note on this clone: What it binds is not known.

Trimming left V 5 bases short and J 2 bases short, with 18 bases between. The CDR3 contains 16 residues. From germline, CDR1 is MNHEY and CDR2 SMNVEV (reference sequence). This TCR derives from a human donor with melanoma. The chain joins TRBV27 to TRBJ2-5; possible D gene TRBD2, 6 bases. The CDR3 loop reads CASSESPGLLQETQYF. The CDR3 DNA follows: TGTGCCAGCAGTGAAAGCCCGGGACTCCTGCAAGAGACCCAGTACTTC.